One sample yielded the 30 T cell receptor beta chains listed below, sequenced in a study. TCRdb fed the RT-PCR reads into MiXCR, producing one record per CDR3 protein. The data hold around 700,000 distinct CDR3 sequences, with approximately 14% observed a single time. The sequenced sample was memory CD4+ T cells from blood. Receptors originate from a female donor in good health, serving as a healthy control.

J is TRBJ2-1 and V is TRBV7-2; 8 bases are shared with TRBD2. In germline, CDR1 is SGHTA, CDR2 FQGNSA. The CDR3 is 16 amino acids. V gave up 0 bases and J gave up 4 bases; unmatched junction bases: 5. The CDR3 nucleotides read TGTGCCAGCAGCTTAGCGGTCGGGAGGGGATACAATGAGCAGTTCTTC. The encoded protein is CASSLAVGRGYNEQFF.

This clonotype was observed many times. The rearrangement joins TRBV7-2 to TRBJ2-7, with TRBD2 identical over 8 bases. V was clipped by 7 bases and J by 2 bases; unmatched bases: 7. This CDR3 has 14 amino acids. Germline lookup yields CDR1 SGHTA and CDR2 FQGNSA. Here the CDR3 reads CASTTSGSAYEQYF. The CDR3 region has the DNA TGTGCCAGCACAACTAGCGGTTCCGCCTACGAGCAGTACTTC.

V is TRBV7-9 and J is TRBJ2-5; unclear D gene. V was trimmed by 4 bases and J by 1 base, leaving 19 bases between them. CDR3 length: 17 residues. Germline values: CDR1 SEHNR, CDR2 FQNEAQ (reference sequence). CDR3 protein: CASSSRPWTAGQETQYF. The CDR3, as DNA: TGTGCCAGCAGCTCTCGCCCCTGGACGGCTGGCCAAGAGACCCAGTACTTC.

The rearrangement uses TRBV4-2 and TRBJ2-3; 10 positions agree with TRBD2. Germline values: CDR1 LGHNA, CDR2 YNFKEQ. J lost 0 bases, V lost 2 bases, and 8 bases had no gene match. The CDR3 is 18 residues long. The CDR3 sequence: CASSQMTGTSESTDTQYF. The CDR3 bases are TGTGCCAGCAGCCAAATGACCGGGACTAGCGAAAGCACAGATACGCAGTATTTT.

CDR3 DNA: TGTGCCAGCAGCCAGCCTCAGGGGGCAAGCACAGATACGCAGTATTTT. This gives the protein CASSQPQGASTDTQYF. The chain employs TRBV7-9 and TRBJ2-3; 8 bases agree with TRBD1. V dropped 5 bases and J dropped 0; count of bases not matched to a gene: 7. The CDR3 consists of 16 residues. The germline gives CDR1 SEHNR, CDR2 FQNEAQ (reference sequence).

This clonotype was counted ten times or more. This rearrangement joins TRBV4-3 to TRBJ2-1; D possibly corresponds to TRBD2 (5 bases). This CDR3 spans 15 amino acids. Deletions cut 0 bases from V and 6 bases from J, with 12 bases between. The germline V gene has CDR1 LGHNA and CDR2 YSLEER. CDR3 nucleotides: TGCGCCAGCAGCCAAGATCCGGCTAGCCGCAATGAGCAGTTCTTC. Translated, it gives CASSQDPASRNEQFF.

The V call is TRBV29-1, the J call TRBJ1-2; 10 bases align to TRBD1. Trimming at V came to 6 bases and at J to 3 bases, leaving 4 bases not matched to a gene. Germline-derived CDR1 and CDR2 are SQVTM and ANQGSEA. The CDR3 runs 13 residues. CDR3 coding DNA: TGCAGCGTGGGGACAGGGGAGTACTATGGCTACACCTTC. It codes for CSVGTGEYYGYTF.

The CDR3 DNA is TGTGCCAGCTCACCTAGAGCGGGATCTCAAGAGACCCAGTACTTC. Its protein is CASSPRAGSQETQYF. The chain recombines TRBV18 with TRBJ2-5; 7 nucleotides line up with TRBD2. This CDR3 comprises 15 residues. CDR1 and CDR2 from the germline V gene are KGHSH and LQKENI. Trimming cost V 3 bases and J 2 bases; bases outside gene matches: 6.

This clonotype has more than one count but fewer than ten. The V call is TRBV20-1, the J call TRBJ1-1; 12 bases are a match to TRBD1. V lost 6 bases, J lost 4 bases, and 3 bases stayed unmatched. The CDR3 length is 13 residues. CDR1 and CDR2 (germline): DFQATT, SNEGSKA (reference sequence). CDR3 sequence: CSAGQGAVTEAFF. CDR3 DNA: TGCAGTGCGGGACAGGGGGCGGTCACTGAAGCTTTCTTT.

This clonotype was recorded a few times. The chain employs TRBV10-3 and TRBJ2-7; 10 nucleotides align to TRBD1. V gave up 7 bases and J gave up 5 bases; unmatched junction bases: 14. The CDR3 runs to 16 residues. Germline lookup yields CDR1 ENHRY and CDR2 SYGVKD. CDR3 sequence reads: CAITMRDRGKGDEQYF. The CDR3 nucleotides are TGTGCCATCACAATGAGGGACAGGGGTAAGGGGGACGAGCAGTACTTC.

This clonotype occurred many times. The genes are TRBV27 and TRBJ2-7; no clear D. The CDR3 extends over 11 amino acids. V shed 6 bases and J shed 3 bases, with 6 bases lying between them. The germline V gene has CDR1 MNHEY and CDR2 SMNVEV (reference sequence). The CDR3 sequence is CASRINYEQYF. CDR3 DNA sequence: TGTGCCAGCAGAATAAACTACGAGCAGTACTTC.

This clonotype was detected only a few times. The rearrangement uses TRBV13 and TRBJ1-1, with D possibly TRBD1 on 6 matching bases. The length of the CDR3 is 15 residues. V lost 7 bases, J lost 10 bases, and 25 bases lay in between. From germline, CDR1 is PRHDT and CDR2 FYEKMQ (reference sequence). The CDR3 DNA reads TGTGCCAGCACCCTACTACGGGACAAATGGGCTGGAGCTTTCTTT. Translation gives CASTLLRDKWAGAFF.

V gene TRBV6-1 combines with J gene TRBJ1-1; D is unclear. In germline, CDR1 is MNHNS, CDR2 SASEGT. The ends were cut back, 6 bases at V and 3 bases at J, with 11 bases in the middle. The CDR3 consists of 13 residues. This CDR3 is CASRGFEDTEAFF. The CDR3 bases are TGTGCCAGCAGAGGGTTTGAGGACACTGAAGCTTTCTTT.

In its sample, this clonotype was seen many times. The chain joins TRBV18 to TRBJ2-5; possible D gene TRBD1, 6 bases. The CDR3 spans 15 residues. Deletions cut 2 bases from V and 5 bases from J, with 15 bases between. Germline CDR1 reads KGHSH; CDR2 reads LQKENI. The CDR3 DNA reads TGTGCCAGCTCACCAGGGACACGTTCATGGGAGACCCAGTACTTC. It encodes CASSPGTRSWETQYF. The whole variable domain, filled in from reference TRBV18 and TRBJ2-5, reads NAGVMQNPRHLVRRRGQEARLRCSPMKGHSHVYWYRQLPEEGLKFMVYLQKENIIDESGMPKERFSAEFPKEGPSILRIQQVVRGDSAAYFCASSPGTRSWETQYFGPGTRLLVL.

This clonotype showed up just a few times. This chain links TRBV6-2 or TRBV6-3 with TRBJ2-5, with TRBD2 matching over 9 bases. CDR1 and CDR2 (germline): MNHEY, SVGEGT. The junction had 9 bases not matched to a gene; V was cut back by 11 bases and J by 2 bases. CDR3 length: 14 residues. The CDR3 region has the DNA TGTGCCGGTTCAAAGCGGGGGGATCAAGAGACCCAGTACTTC. This translates into CAGSKRGDQETQYF.

This clonotype was observed a few times. J is TRBJ2-7 and V is TRBV5-1; no definite D call. Trimming removed 1 base at V and 3 bases at J, with 11 bases between. The CDR3 sequence is 14 residues long. CDR1 is SGHRS, CDR2 YFSETQ, per germline. In DNA, the CDR3 is TGCGCCAGCAGCTTGTCAGAGTATAGCTACGAGCAGTACTTC. Its protein product is CASSLSEYSYEQYF.

The chain combines TRBV20-1 with TRBJ1-4; unclear D gene. This CDR3 has 13 amino acids. CDR1 DFQATT and CDR2 SNEGSKA come from the germline V gene (reference sequence). Trimming took off 1 base at V and 7 bases at J, with 10 bases between the two ends. CDR3 loop: CSARGPMGEKLFF. CDR3 DNA sequence: TGCAGTGCTAGAGGGCCAATGGGTGAAAAACTGTTTTTT.

This clonotype was seen at least ten times. The rearrangement joins TRBV5-1 to TRBJ2-3, with D perhaps given as TRBD1 or TRBD2 (6 bases each). There are 14 residues in the CDR3. Germline V gene lookup returns CDR1 SGHRS and CDR2 YFSETQ. With 0 bases removed from V and 4 bases from J, the gap between germline ends came to 9 bases. DNA of the CDR3: TGCGCCAGCAGCTTGGCGGGGGCATCAGATACGCAGTATTTT. It yields the protein CASSLAGASDTQYF.

The chain uses TRBV7-6 and TRBJ2-7; 9 bases are a match to TRBD2. The CDR3 runs 15 residues. The germline V gene encodes CDR1 SGHVS and CDR2 FNYEAQ. J gave up 6 bases and V 5 bases, and 11 bases lay outside the gene matches. Here the CDR3 reads CASSRWEREESEQYF. The DNA for the CDR3 is TGTGCCAGCAGCCGATGGGAGCGGGAGGAGTCCGAGCAGTACTTC.

This clonotype showed up just a few times. V gene TRBV15 combines with J gene TRBJ1-4, with a possible D match to TRBD1 (6 bases). This CDR3 region has 17 residues. Germline lookup yields CDR1 LNHNV and CDR2 YYDKDF (reference sequence). V was clipped by 4 bases and J by 7 bases, with 22 bases between them. CDR3 nucleotides: TGTGCCACCAGCACCCCGCGTCTGGACAGCCTGGGTGAAAAACTGTTTTTT. Its translation: CATSTPRLDSLGEKLFF.

The chain has TRBV27 and TRBJ2-5; TRBD2 matches 15 bases. Germline CDR1 and CDR2: MNHEY and SMNVEV (reference sequence). The CDR3 extends over 14 amino acids. V was clipped by 10 bases and J by 4 bases; unmatched bases: 4. The DNA for the CDR3 is TGTGCCACCCAGGGACTAGCGGGAGGAGAGACCCAGTACTTC. This codes for CATQGLAGGETQYF.

This clonotype was recorded at least ten times. The rearrangement links TRBV4-2 to TRBJ1-6, with D perhaps matching TRBD1 (5 bases). Between the trimmed V and J ends, which lost 3 bases and 4 bases, there was a span of 10 bases. Germline CDR1 LGHNA, CDR2 YNFKEQ. CDR3 length: 15 residues. CDR3 DNA: TGTGCCAGCAGCCAGGGGGAAGGTTATAATTCACCCCTCCACTTT. Protein: CASSQGEGYNSPLHF.

This clonotype was counted between two and nine times. J is TRBJ2-7 and V is TRBV12-3 or TRBV12-4, with TRBD2 matching 10 bases. The CDR3 runs to 15 residues. V gave up 5 bases and J gave up 3 bases; unmatched junction bases: 7. In nucleotides, the CDR3 is TGTGCCAGCAGTCCCGGTTCTAGCGGGAGCTACGAGCAGTACTTC. Its translation: CASSPGSSGSYEQYF.

This clonotype was seen repeatedly, ten times or more. The rearrangement links TRBV6-5 to TRBJ2-1; 9 bases line up with TRBD2. The V segment lost 7 bases and the J segment 5 bases; nucleotides outside the gene matches: 9. This CDR3 contains 15 residues. The germline CDR1 and CDR2 sequences are MNHEY and SVGAGI. The CDR3, as DNA: TGTGCCAGCACCAAACAGACTAGCGGAGACAATGAGCAGTTCTTC. Its translation: CASTKQTSGDNEQFF.

The CDR3 here is CASSLGTGTSGGYTF. Here the CDR3 DNA reads TGTGCCAGCAGCTTAGGAACCGGGACAAGTGGTGGCTACACCTTC. The chain is built from TRBV7-8 and TRBJ1-2; maybe TRBD1 (6 bases). The CDR3 has 15 amino acids. V shed 1 base and J shed 7 bases, with 16 bases lying between them. Germline loops: CDR1 SGHVS, CDR2 FQNEAQ.

This sequence joins TRBV20-1 and TRBJ1-5; tentative D call: TRBD1 (6 bases). V dropped 3 bases and J dropped 1 base, with 13 bases sitting between them. The CDR3 is made up of 15 amino acids. Germline CDR1 DFQATT, CDR2 SNEGSKA (reference sequence). The CDR3 DNA reads as TGCAGTGCTAGTGGGGGGGGCGCGAGCAATCAGCCCCAGCATTTT. Its translation: CSASGGGASNQPQHF.

J is TRBJ2-2 and V is TRBV6-2 or TRBV6-3; TRBD2 might be the D (6 bases). V dropped 7 bases and J dropped 1 base, with 7 bases sitting between them. The CDR3 runs to 13 residues. Germline CDR1 reads MNHEY; CDR2 reads SVGEGT. CDR3 nucleotides: TGTGCCAGCACGCGGGAGAACACCGGGGAGCTGTTTTTT. It codes for CASTRENTGELFF.

This clonotype appeared many times. The V and J genes are TRBV12-3 or TRBV12-4 and TRBJ2-1; the D gene is possibly TRBD2 (5 bases). V shed 7 bases and J shed 7 bases, with 8 bases lying between them. The CDR3 loop spans 11 amino acids. The CDR3 coding sequence is TGTGCCAGCACCCGCGGGAATGAGCAGTTCTTC. Translation gives CASTRGNEQFF.

The genes are TRBV5-1 and TRBJ1-3; no firm D call. This CDR3 spans 12 amino acids. Germline values: CDR1 SGHRS, CDR2 YFSETQ. Trimming removed 4 bases at V and 7 bases at J, with 9 bases between. The CDR3 spells CASSDTLNTIYF. Written as DNA, the CDR3 is TGCGCCAGCAGCGACACTCTGAACACCATATATTTT.

At least ten counts were recorded for this clonotype. This sequence joins TRBV6-5 and TRBJ2-1; D remains ambiguous. There are 16 residues in the CDR3. V was cut by 2 bases and J by 1 base, with 12 bases left in between. Germline V lookup: CDR1 MNHEY, CDR2 SVGAGI. CDR3 bases: TGTGCCAGCAGTTACGGCCGGTCTCTTTCCTACAATGAGCAGTTCTTC. Translating gives CASSYGRSLSYNEQFF.